Below, one TCR beta chain is given with its context. The sample is drawn from a study of OX40 agonist ivuxolimab in advanced cancers. The overall study: Patients' therapy was ivuxolimab, an antibody that acts as an agonist of OX40 (CD134). Patients were treated with intravenous ivuxolimab, dosed at 0.01 to 10 mg/kg and infused every 2 weeks.

CDR1 and CDR2 (germline): SEHNR, FQNEAQ (reference sequence). The CDR3 covers 16 residues. V was cut by 1 base and J by 2 bases, with 13 bases left in between. Sequenced by immunoSEQ multiplex PCR; TCRdb stores in-frame clones only, minus some. Of about 60,000 clones detected, around 85% appear once; the ten largest clones hold less than 1.2%. The source is an adult with an advanced solid tumor such as melanoma, head and neck, liver or kidney cancer. The sequenced sample was CD4+ or CD8+ T cells sorted from blood, obtained in a trial of the OX40 agonist ivuxolimab. This chain joins TRBV7-9 and TRBJ2-3; either TRBD1 or TRBD2 may fit D (6 bases each). This chain's CDR3 is CASSLEGGPYTDTQYF. CDR3 DNA: TGTGCCAGCAGCTTAGAGGGGGGCCCATACACAGATACGCAGTATTTT.